The next 12 T cell receptor beta chains were all read from a single sample in a study of beta chain features in type 1 diabetes. Which antigens these TCRs recognize remains unknown. Expressed TCRB transcripts were sequenced after all isolated RNA was converted to cDNA. The table came from immunoSEQ multiplex PCR; TCRdb's copy has only in-frame clones and leaves some out. The sample shows under 200,000 clones, approximately 9% of them seen only once. Whole-study results and caveats: TCRB CDR3s from Type 1 diabetes patients were moderately but significantly shorter in all four CD4+ subsets.

Sequenced: central memory CD4+ T cells from blood. The source of these receptors is a woman in her late teens or twenties with type 1 diabetes.

A few counts support this clone. J is TRBJ2-1 and V is TRBV2, with 7 bases matching TRBD2. Germline trimming cut 7 bases from V and 0 bases from J; bases unmatched to any gene: 12. This CDR3 spans 17 amino acids. Per the germline V gene, CDR1 is SNHLY and CDR2 is FYNNEI. DNA of the CDR3: TGTGCCAGCACCGAGGGGCTCGCGGGAGCCTCCTACAATGAGCAGTTCTTC. Translated: CASTEGLAGASYNEQFF.

The genes are TRBV15 and TRBJ2-1, with D perhaps TRBD2 (5 bases). The CDR3 has 13 residues. Per germline, CDR1 LNHNV and CDR2 YYDKDF (reference sequence). V was shortened by 0 bases and J by 9 bases, with 9 bases between the two germline ends. CDR3 residues: CATSRDQAGEQFF. The CDR3 bases are TGTGCCACCAGCAGAGATCAGGCGGGTGAGCAGTTCTTC. Full variable domain (outside the CDR3, taken from reference TRBV15 and TRBJ2-1): DAMVIQNPRYQVTQFGKPVTLSCSQTLNHNVMYWYQQKSSQAPKLLFHYYDKDFNNEADTPDNFQSRRPNTSFCFLDIRSPGLGDTAMYLCATSRDQAGEQFFGPGTRLTVL.

The chain recombines TRBV2 with TRBJ1-5; 8 bases are shared with TRBD1. Germline-derived CDR1 and CDR2 are SNHLY and FYNNEI. Trimming cost V 2 bases and J 8 bases; bases outside gene matches: 8. The CDR3 length is 15 residues. The CDR3 coding sequence is TGTGCCAGCAGTGAACAGGACAGGGTTTCGGAGCCCCAGCATTTT. Translated: CASSEQDRVSEPQHF. The full variable domain, completed using reference TRBV2 and TRBJ1-5, is EPEVTQTPSHQVTQMGQEVILRCVPISNHLYFYWYRQILGQKVEFLVSFYNNEISEKSEIFDDQFSVERPDGSNFTLKIRSTKLEDSAMYFCASSEQDRVSEPQHFGDGTRLSIL.

This clone has a handful of counts. The chain uses TRBV14 and TRBJ1-1; D not resolved. Per the germline V gene, CDR1 is SGHDN and CDR2 is FVKESK. The CDR3 extends over 15 amino acids. V was cut by 1 base and J by 1 base, with 10 bases left in between. CDR3 in DNA: TGTGCCAGCAGCCAAGCCCTGAAGAGGAACACTGAAGCTTTCTTT. Residues: CASSQALKRNTEAFF.

The V call is TRBV5-4, the J call TRBJ1-1, with D unresolved. Germline CDR1 reads SGHNT; CDR2 reads YYREEE (reference sequence). V dropped 1 base and J dropped 1 base, with 8 bases sitting between them. This CDR3 has 14 residues. The CDR3 DNA sequence: TGTGCCAGCAGCTTGAGTAGAGAGAACACTGAAGCTTTCTTT. Encoded protein: CASSLSRENTEAFF.

This clone was counted a few times. The chain combines TRBV7-2 with TRBJ2-5; D possibly corresponds to TRBD2 (5 bases). The CDR3 runs 15 residues. Looked up from germline, CDR1 is SGHTA and CDR2 is FQGNSA. Between the trimmed V and J ends, which lost 0 bases and 7 bases, there was a span of 15 bases. The CDR3 DNA sequence: TGTGCCAGCAGCTTAGCCCTTCGCTCCGAGGGGACCCAGTACTTC. Translating it yields CASSLALRSEGTQYF.

This clone was seen only a few times. Within the sample, other DNA sequences also encode this same CDR3. The V call is TRBV11-2, the J call TRBJ2-7, with 9 bases aligning to TRBD1. The germline V gene has CDR1 SGHAT and CDR2 FQNNGV. V lost 3 bases, J lost 4 bases, and 7 bases stayed unmatched. This CDR3 is built from 15 residues. DNA for the CDR3: TGTGCCAGCAGCTTGGGACAGGGCCGATCTTACGAGCAGTACTTC. Its translation: CASSLGQGRSYEQYF.

V is TRBV19 and J is TRBJ2-3; TRBD2 agrees at 10 bases. The CDR3 has 18 amino acids. V dropped 4 bases and J dropped 0; count of bases not matched to a gene: 10. The germline V gene encodes CDR1 LNHDA and CDR2 SQIVND (reference sequence). The CDR3 coding sequence is TGTGCCAGTAGTACTTCTTCCGGGACTAGCGCTAGCACAGATACGCAGTATTTT. The encoded protein is CASSTSSGTSASTDTQYF.

CDR3 in amino acids: CASRAGPPPNQPQHF. CDR3 in DNA: TGTGCCAGCAGGGCGGGACCTCCTCCGAATCAGCCCCAGCATTTT. V gene TRBV6-5 combines with J gene TRBJ1-5, with D possibly matching TRBD1 (5 bases). Germline V lookup: CDR1 MNHEY, CDR2 SVGAGI. This CDR3 region has 15 residues. The V gene lost 6 bases and the J gene lost 4 bases, with 16 bases spanning the gap.

CDR3 DNA sequence: TGCGCCAGCAGCTTGGTCCTGATAGCGGGAGAGATCAATGAGCAGTTCTTC. Translation: CASSLVLIAGEINEQFF. The chain has TRBV5-1 and TRBJ2-1; 9 bases line up with TRBD2. In germline, CDR1 is SGHRS, CDR2 YFSETQ. After removal of 0 bases from V and 6 bases from J, the junction contained 10 bases not matched to a gene. The CDR3 is 17 amino acids.

This clone was counted between two and nine times. This chain connects TRBV7-3 to TRBJ1-4, with 8 bases aligning to TRBD1. Germline CDR1 SGHTA, CDR2 FQGTGA. The trim removed 5 bases at V and 8 bases at J, leaving 4 bases unmatched. The CDR3 spans 13 residues. The CDR3 loop is CASSRTGNEKLFF. CDR3 DNA: TGTGCCAGCAGCCGGACAGGGAACGAAAAACTGTTTTTT.

The genes are TRBV7-2 and TRBJ2-7, with TRBD1 matching over 9 bases. The CDR3 sequence is 14 residues long. Germline V lookup: CDR1 SGHTA, CDR2 FQGNSA. Trimming took 5 bases from V and 0 from J; bases not matched to a gene: 2. Here the CDR3 reads CASSGTGRSYEQYF. CDR3 nucleotide sequence: TGTGCCAGCAGCGGGACAGGGCGCTCCTACGAGCAGTACTTC.